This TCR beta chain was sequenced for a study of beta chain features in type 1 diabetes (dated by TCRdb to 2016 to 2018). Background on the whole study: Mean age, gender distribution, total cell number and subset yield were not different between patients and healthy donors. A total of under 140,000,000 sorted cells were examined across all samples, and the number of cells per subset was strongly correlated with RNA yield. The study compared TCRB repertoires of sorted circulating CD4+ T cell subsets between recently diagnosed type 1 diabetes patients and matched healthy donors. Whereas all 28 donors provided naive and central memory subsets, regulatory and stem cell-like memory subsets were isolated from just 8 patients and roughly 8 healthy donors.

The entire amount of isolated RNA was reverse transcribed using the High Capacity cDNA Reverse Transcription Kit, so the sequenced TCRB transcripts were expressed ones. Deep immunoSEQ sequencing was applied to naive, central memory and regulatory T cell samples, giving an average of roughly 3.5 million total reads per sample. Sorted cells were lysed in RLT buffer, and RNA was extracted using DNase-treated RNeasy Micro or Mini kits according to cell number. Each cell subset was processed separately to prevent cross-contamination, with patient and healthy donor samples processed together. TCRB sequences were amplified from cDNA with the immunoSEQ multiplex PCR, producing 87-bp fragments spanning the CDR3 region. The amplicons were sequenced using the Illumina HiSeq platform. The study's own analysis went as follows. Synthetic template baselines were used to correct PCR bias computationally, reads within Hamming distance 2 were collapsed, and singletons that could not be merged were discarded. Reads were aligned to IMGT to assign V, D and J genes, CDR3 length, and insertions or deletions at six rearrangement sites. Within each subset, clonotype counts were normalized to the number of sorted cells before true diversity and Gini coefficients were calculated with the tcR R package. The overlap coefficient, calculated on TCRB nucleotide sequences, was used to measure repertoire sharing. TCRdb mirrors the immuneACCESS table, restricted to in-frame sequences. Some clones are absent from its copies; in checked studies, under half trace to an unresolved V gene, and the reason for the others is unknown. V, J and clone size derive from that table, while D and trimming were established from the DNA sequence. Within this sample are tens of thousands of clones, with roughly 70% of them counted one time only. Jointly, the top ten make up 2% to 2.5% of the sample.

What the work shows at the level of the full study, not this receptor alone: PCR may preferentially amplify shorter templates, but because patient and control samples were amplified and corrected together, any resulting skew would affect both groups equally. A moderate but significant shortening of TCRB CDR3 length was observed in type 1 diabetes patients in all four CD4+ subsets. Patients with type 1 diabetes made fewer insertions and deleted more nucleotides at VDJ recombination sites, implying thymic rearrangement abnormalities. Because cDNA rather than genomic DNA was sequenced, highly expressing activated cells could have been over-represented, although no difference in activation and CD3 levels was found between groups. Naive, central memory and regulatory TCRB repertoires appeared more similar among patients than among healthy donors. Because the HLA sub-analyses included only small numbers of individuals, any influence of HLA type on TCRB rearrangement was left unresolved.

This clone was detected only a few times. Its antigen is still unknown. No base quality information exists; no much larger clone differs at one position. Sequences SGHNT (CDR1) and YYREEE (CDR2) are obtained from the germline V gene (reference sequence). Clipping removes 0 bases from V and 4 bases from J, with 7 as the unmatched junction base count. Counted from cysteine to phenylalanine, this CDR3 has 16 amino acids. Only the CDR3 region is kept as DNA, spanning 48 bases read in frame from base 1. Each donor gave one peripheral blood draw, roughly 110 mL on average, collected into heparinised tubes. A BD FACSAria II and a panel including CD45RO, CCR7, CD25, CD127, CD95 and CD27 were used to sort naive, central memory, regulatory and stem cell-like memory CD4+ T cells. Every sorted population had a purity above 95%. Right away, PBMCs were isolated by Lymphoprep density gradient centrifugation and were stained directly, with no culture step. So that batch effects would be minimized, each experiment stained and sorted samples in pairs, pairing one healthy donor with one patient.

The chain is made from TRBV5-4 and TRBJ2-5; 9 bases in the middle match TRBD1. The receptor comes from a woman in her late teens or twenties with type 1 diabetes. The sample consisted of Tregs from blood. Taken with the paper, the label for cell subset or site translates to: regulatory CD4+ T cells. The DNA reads TGTGCCAGCAGCTTGGTCCCGCCGGGACAGGGAGAGACCCAGTACTTC. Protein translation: CASSLVPPGQGETQYF.